This T cell receptor beta chain was retrieved from a study of cytomegalovirus exposure and HLA in healthy donors. CDR3 length: 15 amino acids. The trim removed 1 base at V and 0 bases at J, leaving 2 bases unmatched. Germline CDR1 and CDR2: SGHTA and FQGTGA. This PCR relied on a set of 60 Vbeta primers and 13 Jbeta primers. Data came from immunoSEQ multiplex PCR; TCRdb stores just in-frame clones and leaves some out. This table holds about 190,000 clones, over 60% found once. V gene TRBV7-3 combines with J gene TRBJ2-7; 8 bases align to TRBD1. The receptor was derived from a man aged 25-45 years in good health and CMV-seropositive. The sample taken for sequencing was PBMCs. CDR3 in DNA: TGTGCCAGCAGCTTAAAGGGACAGGCCTCCTACGAGCAGTACTTC. It codes for CASSLKGQASYEQYF.